Each of the 30 T cell receptor beta chains below was sequenced from the same sample in a study of blood T cell repertoires in COVID-19. This table comes from immunoSEQ multiplex PCR, and its TCRdb copy is limited to in-frame clones, with some not included. Of some 210,000 clones in the sample, approximately 84% were seen once. Sequencing was done on a sample of peripheral blood. The origin of the receptors is a woman aged 45-65 years with active or convalescent COVID-19.

This clone turned up a few times. An end of the junction does not agree with germline; a read error may underlie this. V usage is TRBV3-1 (or the pseudogene TRBV3-2) and J usage is TRBJ1-2; 7 nucleotides agree with TRBD1. Germline-derived CDR1 and CDR2 are LGHDT and YNNKEL (reference sequence). The CDR3 length is 12 residues. CDR3 DNA: TGTGCCAGCAGCCGCTCTGAGGGGGCTGAGCACTTC. Translated: CASSRSEGAEHF.

The chain uses TRBV9 and TRBJ2-1; 13 bases fit TRBD2. This CDR3 region has 16 residues. CDR1 and CDR2 from the germline V gene are SGDLS and YYNGEE. V was pared by 4 bases and J by 5 bases, with 6 bases of the junction left unmatched. CDR3 in DNA: TGTGCCAGCAGCCCGGGGGGGACTAGCGGGAACAATGAGCAGTTCTTC. It specifies CASSPGGTSGNNEQFF. Supplemented by reference TRBV9 and TRBJ2-1, the full variable domain reads DSGVTQTPKHLITATGQRVTLRCSPRSGDLSVYWYQQSLDQGLQFLIQYYNGEERAKGNILERFSAQQFPDLHSELNLSSLELGDSALYFCASSPGGTSGNNEQFFGPGTRLTVL.

The chain uses TRBV3-1 (or the pseudogene TRBV3-2) and TRBJ2-4; the match to TRBD2 covers 10 bases. The V gene end was trimmed by 4 bases and the J gene end by 6 bases; junction bases not matched to a gene: 12. Germline V gene data show CDR1 as LGHDT and CDR2 as YNNKEL (reference sequence). This CDR3 spans 17 amino acids. Here the CDR3 DNA reads TGTGCCAGCAGCCTCGCAACGGGAGCGGGAGGGGGAAACATTCAGTACTTC. Protein sequence: CASSLATGAGGGNIQYF.

The table lists this clone with a count of one. Other nucleotide sequences from this sample produce the same CDR3. The gene calls are TRBV11-2 and TRBJ1-1; the match to TRBD1 covers 7 bases. There are 15 residues in the CDR3. CDR1 SGHAT and CDR2 FQNNGV come from the germline V gene. The V gene end was trimmed by 5 bases and the J gene end by 1 base; junction bases not matched to a gene: 7. The CDR3, as DNA: TGTGCCAGCAGCCTTAGGGGGACAGAGAACACTGAAGCTTTCTTT. Translation gives CASSLRGTENTEAFF.

The rearrangement uses TRBV18 and TRBJ2-1; 11 nucleotides line up with TRBD2. V gave up 0 bases and J gave up 10 bases; unmatched junction bases: 8. The CDR3 contains 16 residues. CDR1 is KGHSH and CDR2 is LQKENI in the germline V gene. The CDR3 DNA is TGTGCCAGCTCACCACCGAAAACTAGCGGGAGTCAGGAGCAGTTCTTC. Protein: CASSPPKTSGSQEQFF.

The gene calls are TRBV28 and TRBJ2-7; TRBD1 matches 9 bases. The V segment lost 6 bases and the J segment 1 base; nucleotides outside the gene matches: 1. The CDR3 spans 13 residues. The germline V gene encodes CDR1 MDHEN and CDR2 SYDVKM. The CDR3 bases are TGTGCCAGCAGGGGGACAGGGTCCTACGAGCAGTACGTC. It is translated as CASRGTGSYEQYV.

The rearrangement links TRBV12-5 to TRBJ2-4; D unclear. The germline CDR1 and CDR2 sequences are LGHNT and FRNRAP. V was shortened by 3 bases and J by 6 bases, with 9 bases between the two germline ends. This CDR3 contains 13 residues. The CDR3 DNA reads as TGTGCTAGTGGTTTCAGCGTCAGAAACATTCAGTACTTC. It specifies CASGFSVRNIQYF.

The rearrangement joins TRBV7-9 to TRBJ2-2; D is possibly TRBD1 (6 bases). CDR3 length equals 15 residues. V lost 2 bases to trimming and J lost 6 bases, with 13 bases between them. Germline-derived CDR1 and CDR2 are SEHNR and FQNEAQ (reference sequence). CDR3: CASSLSQGIAGELFF. The CDR3 nucleotides are TGTGCCAGCAGCTTATCGCAGGGGATCGCCGGGGAGCTGTTTTTT. Full variable domain (outside the CDR3, taken from reference TRBV7-9 and TRBJ2-2): DTGVSQNPRHKITKRGQNVTFRCDPISEHNRLYWYRQTLGQGPEFLTYFQNEAQLEKSRLLSDRFSAERPKGSFSTLEIQRTEQGDSAMYLCASSLSQGIAGELFFGEGSRLTVL.

The V call is TRBV9, the J call TRBJ1-3; D is ambiguous. There are 16 residues in the CDR3. Looked up from germline, CDR1 is SGDLS and CDR2 is YYNGEE. V was clipped by 0 bases and J by 4 bases, with 14 bases between them. CDR3 nucleotides: TGTGCCAGCAGCGTAGAAGGTTTAGTCGGGGGAAACACCATATATTTT. Its protein is CASSVEGLVGGNTIYF.

This chain connects TRBV7-6 to TRBJ2-2, with a tentative D call TRBD2 (5 bases). There are 15 residues in the CDR3. Germline V gene data show CDR1 as SGHVS and CDR2 as FNYEAQ. Trimming cost V 0 bases and J 1 base, with 6 bases left between them. Written as DNA, the CDR3 is TGTGCCAGCAGCTTAGCCGGGATGAACACCGGGGAGCTGTTTTTT. This gives the protein CASSLAGMNTGELFF.

The chain recombines TRBV7-9 with TRBJ2-6; TRBD2 is a possible D gene (5 bases). The CDR3 loop spans 16 amino acids. Trimming removed 10 bases at V and 0 bases at J, with 16 bases between. CDR1 and CDR2 from the germline V gene are SEHNR and FQNEAQ (reference sequence). As DNA, the CDR3 is TGTGCCACTGAGAGGGAGCTGCTCTCTGGGGCCAACGTCCTGACTTTC. This encodes CATERELLSGANVLTF.

The V call is TRBV11-2, the J call TRBJ1-1; possibly TRBD1 for D (6 bases). Germline V gives CDR1 SGHAT, CDR2 FQNNGV. The CDR3 totals 13 residues. The V and J ends lost 7 bases and 1 base respectively, with 10 bases between them. The CDR3, as DNA: TGTGCCAGCATCCAGGACAGGAACACTGAAGCTTTCTTT. Translation gives CASIQDRNTEAFF.

The chain joins TRBV9 to TRBJ2-2, with TRBD1 as a possible D gene (6 bases). V was shortened by 1 base and J by 4 bases, with 11 bases between the two germline ends. The CDR3 consists of 15 residues. CDR1 is SGDLS, CDR2 YYNGEE, per germline. This CDR3 is CASSVTGMSTGELFF. The CDR3, as DNA: TGTGCCAGCAGCGTAACAGGGATGAGCACCGGGGAGCTGTTTTTT.

This clone was picked up a small number of times. V usage is TRBV19 and J usage is TRBJ2-1; TRBD2 matches 8 bases. The V segment lost 6 bases and the J segment 9 bases; nucleotides outside the gene matches: 4. The CDR3 is 12 residues long. CDR1 is LNHDA, CDR2 SQIVND, per germline (reference sequence). The CDR3 nucleotides read TGTGCCAGTAGCTCGAGCGGGAGTGAGCAGTTCTTC. Its translation is CASSSSGSEQFF. Filled out from reference TRBV19 and TRBJ2-1, the complete variable domain reads DGGITQSPKYLFRKEGQNVTLSCEQNLNHDAMYWYRQDPGQGLRLIYYSQIVNDFQKGDIAEGYSVSREKKESFPLTVTSAQKNPTAFYLCASSSSGSEQFFGPGTRLTVL.

This clone turned up a few times. The chain carries TRBV28 and TRBJ1-1; tentative D call: TRBD1 (6 bases). Looked up from germline, CDR1 is MDHEN and CDR2 is SYDVKM. The CDR3 sequence is 15 residues long. The V end was cut by 4 bases, the J end by 0 bases, with 12 bases between. The CDR3 sequence is CASSSYRVMNTEAFF. The CDR3 nucleotides read TGTGCCAGCAGTTCATACAGGGTGATGAACACTGAAGCTTTCTTT.

The V call is TRBV19, the J call TRBJ1-2, with TRBD1 identical over 7 bases. Losses at the gene ends were 3 bases for V and 8 bases for J; bases not matched to a gene: 6. Germline V gene data show CDR1 as LNHDA and CDR2 as SQIVND (reference sequence). This CDR3 is built from 13 residues. In nucleotides, the CDR3 is TGTGCCAGTAGTATCCCACAGGGGTTGGGCTACACCTTC. It is translated as CASSIPQGLGYTF.

The chain is built from TRBV27 and TRBJ2-2; TRBD1 matches at 7 bases. Losses at the gene ends were 3 bases for V and 11 bases for J; bases not matched to a gene: 3. Germline CDR1 is MNHEY and CDR2 is SMNVEV (reference sequence). The CDR3 spans 12 residues. The CDR3 spells CASSFQGVELFF. CDR3 coding DNA: TGTGCCAGCAGTTTTCAGGGGGTTGAGCTGTTTTTT.

The CDR3 DNA reads TGTGCCTGGCGGGGTCAGGGGGCCGTCGGCTACACCTTC. This gives the protein CAWRGQGAVGYTF. This chain links TRBV30 with TRBJ1-2; 8 positions match TRBD1. Germline loops: CDR1 GTSNPN, CDR2 SVGIG (reference sequence). CDR3 length: 13 amino acids. V shed 5 bases and J 8 bases; nucleotides not matched to a gene: 10.

CDR3 protein: CASSPLGLAGYNEQFF. CDR3 bases: TGTGCCAGCAGCCCCCTGGGACTAGCGGGCTACAATGAGCAGTTCTTC. The V and J genes are TRBV7-3 and TRBJ2-1; 12 bases agree with TRBD2. Germline CDR1 SGHTA, CDR2 FQGTGA. The CDR3 is made up of 16 amino acids. Losses at the gene ends were 5 bases for V and 3 bases for J; bases not matched to a gene: 5.

The CDR3 nucleotides are TGTGCCAGCAGCTTCTGGACTACAGGATGGCTCACCGAAGCTTTCTTT. It specifies CASSFWTTGWLTEAFF. The chain uses TRBV7-9 and TRBJ1-1, with TRBD1 as a possible D gene (5 bases). The CDR3 totals 16 residues. Germline lookup yields CDR1 SEHNR and CDR2 FQNEAQ (reference sequence). V was pared by 3 bases and J by 8 bases, with 22 bases between.

The chain couples TRBV28 to TRBJ1-6, with 8 bases fitting TRBD1. Trimming removed 11 bases from V and 0 bases from J; junction bases left unmatched: 9. The CDR3 consists of 16 residues. Germline V gene data show CDR1 as MDHEN and CDR2 as SYDVKM. The CDR3 DNA is TGTGCCTCTTCGGGACAGGTCGGCTCCTATAATTCACCCCTCCACTTT. Encoded protein: CASSGQVGSYNSPLHF.

CDR3 nucleotide sequence: TGTGCCATCAGTGAGTCAGGGACAGGGCCCTCGAAAAGATACAATGAGCAGTTCTTC. Its protein product is CAISESGTGPSKRYNEQFF. The chain couples TRBV10-3 to TRBJ2-1; 9 bases agree with TRBD1. The ends lost 0 bases at V and 4 bases at J; junction bases unmatched: 13. This CDR3 has 19 residues. CDR1 is ENHRY, CDR2 SYGVKD, per germline.

The rearrangement joins TRBV7-9 to TRBJ1-2; possible D gene TRBD1, 5 bases. The CDR3 runs 16 residues. With 1 base removed from V and 4 bases from J, the gap between germline ends came to 16 bases. Germline V gene lookup returns CDR1 SEHNR and CDR2 FQNEAQ (reference sequence). The CDR3 DNA reads as TGTGCCAGCAGCTTAGAGGTCAGGAAGGGGCCCTATGGCTACACCTTC. This translates into CASSLEVRKGPYGYTF.

Worth noting for this clone: Within the sample, other DNA sequences also encode this same CDR3. The rearrangement links TRBV29-1 to TRBJ1-2; unclear D gene. The CDR3 spans 9 residues. Germline V lookup: CDR1 SQVTM, CDR2 ANQGSEA. Trimming removed 6 bases from V and 5 bases from J, with 4 bases in between. CDR3 amino acids: CSVGYGYTF. CDR3 nucleotide sequence: TGCAGCGTCGGGTATGGCTACACCTTC. Full variable domain (outside the CDR3, taken from reference TRBV29-1 and TRBJ1-2): SAVISQKPSRDICQRGTSLTIQCQVDSQVTMMFWYRQQPGQSLTLIATANQGSEATYESGFVIDKFPISRPNLTFSTLTVSNMSPEDSSIYLCSVGYGYTFGSGTRLTVV.

This clone has a single count. The V gene is TRBV5-1, the J gene TRBJ2-5; TRBD1 matches at 7 bases. Germline V CDR1 and CDR2: SGHRS, YFSETQ. J gave up 3 bases and V 0 bases, and 8 bases lay outside the gene matches. The CDR3 covers 16 residues. CDR3 sequence: CASSLVQIGTEETQYF. Here the CDR3 DNA reads TGCGCCAGCAGCTTGGTTCAGATCGGGACAGAAGAGACCCAGTACTTC.

The chain carries TRBV5-6 and TRBJ1-5; 11 bases are shared with TRBD1. Per the germline V gene, CDR1 is SGHDT and CDR2 is YYEEEE. The V gene end was trimmed by 4 bases and the J gene end by 6 bases; junction bases not matched to a gene: 12. The CDR3 covers 17 residues. CDR3 sequence reads: CASSPRGTGGTGQPQHF. CDR3 DNA: TGTGCCAGCAGCCCCAGGGGGACAGGGGGTACAGGTCAGCCCCAGCATTTT.

The chain employs TRBV9 and TRBJ2-5, with 11 positions matching TRBD2. The CDR3 contains 17 residues. V lost 0 bases to trimming and J lost 1 base; unmatched junction nucleotides: 5. The germline gives CDR1 SGDLS, CDR2 YYNGEE. As DNA, the CDR3 is TGTGCCAGCAGCGTAGCCCTAGCGGGAGGCTCCCAAGAGACCCAGTACTTC. Protein product: CASSVALAGGSQETQYF.

The rearrangement uses TRBV14 and TRBJ2-1; the match to TRBD2 covers 10 bases. Germline assignment: CDR1 SGHDN and CDR2 FVKESK. The CDR3 consists of 14 residues. V shed 1 base and J 11 bases; nucleotides not matched to a gene: 5. This chain's CDR3 is CASSQAGLAIQQFF. The CDR3, as DNA: TGTGCCAGCAGCCAAGCGGGACTAGCGATTCAGCAGTTCTTC.

The V call is TRBV18, the J call TRBJ1-1; no reliable D call. Germline V gene lookup returns CDR1 KGHSH and CDR2 LQKENI. The CDR3 has 13 amino acids. V lost 2 bases to trimming and J lost 4 bases, with 8 bases between them. The CDR3 loop is CASSPSRFTEAFF. In nucleotides, the CDR3 is TGTGCCAGCTCACCATCCAGGTTCACTGAAGCTTTCTTT.

The CDR3 DNA follows: TGTGCCAGCAGCCAAGCAGGCCTGGGTGGCTACACCTTC. The encoded protein is CASSQAGLGGYTF. The V gene is TRBV3-1 (or the pseudogene TRBV3-2), the J gene TRBJ1-2; D not resolved. CDR1 and CDR2 from the germline V gene are LGHDT and YNNKEL (reference sequence). The ends were cut back, 1 base at V and 7 bases at J, with 10 bases in the middle. The CDR3 spans 13 residues.